The clone carrying this T cell receptor (beta chain) has only a few counts. Its specificity is not known. The TCRbeta library was prepared with unique molecular identifiers. TCRdb reprocessed the PCR reads with MiXCR, giving one entry per CDR3 protein. The table lists about 980,000 distinct CDR3 sequences, about 29% of them singletons, with about 28% in the top ten. Per germline, CDR1 LGHNA and CDR2 YSLEER. Unmatched junction bases numbered 5, after V lost 4 bases and J lost 0 bases. The CDR3 totals 17 residues. This sample was taken from a study of T-cell reconstitution after alpha-beta-depleted transplantation in children. Points from the study as a whole: Newly produced T cells mostly accounted for T-cell counts and diversity one year post-transplant. Expanded graft clones, several hundred of them, were reportedly the source of alpha-beta T cells about two months after transplant.

The TCR comes from a boy in the first two years of life who had a stem cell transplant for SCID, so the T cells may come from the graft donor. Sequencing was performed on PBMCs, mostly from graft donor cells, taken 360 days after TCRalphabeta/CD19-depleted stem cell transplant. The rearrangement joins TRBV4-3 to TRBJ2-3; 12 nucleotides agree with TRBD2. CDR3 region: CASSPITSGGSTDTQYF. The CDR3 DNA reads TGCGCCAGCAGCCCGATAACTAGCGGGGGGAGCACAGATACGCAGTATTTT.